This TCR beta chain was retrieved from a study of cytomegalovirus exposure and HLA in healthy donors. The PCR employed 60 Vbeta primers together with 13 Jbeta primers. Repertoires were generated with immunoSEQ multiplex PCR, while TCRdb's copy carries only in-frame clones and drops some. The profile shows approximately 110,000 clones, around 80% of them singletons. The germline V gene encodes CDR1 MGHDK and CDR2 SYGVNS. The CDR3 loop spans 17 amino acids. V lost 2 bases, J lost 6 bases, and 19 bases lay in between. V is TRBV25-1 and J is TRBJ1-4, with D possibly being TRBD1 (5 bases). The receptor was isolated from a man aged 50 or older in good health and CMV-seronegative. The source material was PBMCs. CDR3 protein: CASSEGRGKVGYEKLFF. The CDR3 DNA follows: TGTGCCAGCAGTGAAGGGAGGGGCAAAGTGGGTTATGAAAAACTGTTTTTT.